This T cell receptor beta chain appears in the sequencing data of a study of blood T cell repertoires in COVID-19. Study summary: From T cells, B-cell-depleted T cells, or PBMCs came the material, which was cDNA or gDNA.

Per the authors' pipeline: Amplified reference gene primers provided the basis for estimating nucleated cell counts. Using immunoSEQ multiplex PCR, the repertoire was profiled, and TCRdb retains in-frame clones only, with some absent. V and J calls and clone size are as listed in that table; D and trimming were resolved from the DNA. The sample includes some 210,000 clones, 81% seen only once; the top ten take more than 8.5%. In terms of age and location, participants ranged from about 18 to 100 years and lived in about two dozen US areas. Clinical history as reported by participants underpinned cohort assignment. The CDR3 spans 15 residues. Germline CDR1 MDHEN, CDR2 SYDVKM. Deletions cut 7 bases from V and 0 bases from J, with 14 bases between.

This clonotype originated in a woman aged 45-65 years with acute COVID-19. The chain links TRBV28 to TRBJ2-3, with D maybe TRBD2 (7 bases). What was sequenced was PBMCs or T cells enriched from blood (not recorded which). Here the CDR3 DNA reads TGTGCCAGCACCCCAGGCGGGGGCAGCACAGATACGCAGTATTTT. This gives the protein CASTPGGGSTDTQYF.